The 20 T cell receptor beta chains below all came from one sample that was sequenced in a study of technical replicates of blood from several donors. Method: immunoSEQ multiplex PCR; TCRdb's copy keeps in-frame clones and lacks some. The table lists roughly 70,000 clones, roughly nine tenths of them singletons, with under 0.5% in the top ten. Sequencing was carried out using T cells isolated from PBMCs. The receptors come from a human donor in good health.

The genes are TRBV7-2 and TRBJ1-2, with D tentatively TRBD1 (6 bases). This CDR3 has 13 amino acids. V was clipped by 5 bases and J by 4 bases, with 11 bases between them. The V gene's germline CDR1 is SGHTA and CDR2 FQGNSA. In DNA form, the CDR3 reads TGTGCCAGCAGCCAGGACAGCTTCTATGGCTACACCTTC. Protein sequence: CASSQDSFYGYTF.

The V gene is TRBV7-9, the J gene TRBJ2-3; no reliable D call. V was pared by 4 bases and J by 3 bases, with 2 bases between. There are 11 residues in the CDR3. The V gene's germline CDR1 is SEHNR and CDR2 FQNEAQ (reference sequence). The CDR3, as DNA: TGTGCCAGCAGCTCGACAGATACGCAGTATTTT. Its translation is CASSSTDTQYF.

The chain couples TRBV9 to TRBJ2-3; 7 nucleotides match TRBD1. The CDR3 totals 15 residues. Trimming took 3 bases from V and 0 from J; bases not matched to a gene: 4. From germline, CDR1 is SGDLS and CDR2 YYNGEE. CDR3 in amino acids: CASSERQGSTDTQYF. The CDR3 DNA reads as TGTGCCAGCAGCGAAAGACAGGGAAGCACAGATACGCAGTATTTT.

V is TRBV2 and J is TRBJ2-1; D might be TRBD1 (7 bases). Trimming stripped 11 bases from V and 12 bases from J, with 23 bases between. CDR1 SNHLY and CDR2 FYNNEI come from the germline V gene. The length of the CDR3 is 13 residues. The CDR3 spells CAARGDARAGQFF. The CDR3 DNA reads TGTGCCGCCAGGGGGGACGCCCGTGCGGGGCAGTTCTTC.

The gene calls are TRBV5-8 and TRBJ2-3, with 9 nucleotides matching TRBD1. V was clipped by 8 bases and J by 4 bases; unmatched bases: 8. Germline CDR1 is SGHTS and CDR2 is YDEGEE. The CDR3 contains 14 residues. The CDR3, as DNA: TGTGCCAGGCCGGGACAGGGATCCCCAGATACGCAGTATTTT. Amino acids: CARPGQGSPDTQYF.

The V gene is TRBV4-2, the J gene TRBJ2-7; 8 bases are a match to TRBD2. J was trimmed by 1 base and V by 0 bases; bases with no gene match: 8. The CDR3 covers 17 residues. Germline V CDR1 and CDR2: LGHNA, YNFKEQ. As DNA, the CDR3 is TGTGCCAGCAGCCAAGAGGTTCAAGGACTAGCTTCCTACGAGCAGTACTTC. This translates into CASSQEVQGLASYEQYF.

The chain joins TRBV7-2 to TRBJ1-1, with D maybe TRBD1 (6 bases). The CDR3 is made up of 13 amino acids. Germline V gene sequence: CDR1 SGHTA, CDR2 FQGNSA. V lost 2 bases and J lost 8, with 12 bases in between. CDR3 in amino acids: CASSLLFGTEAFF. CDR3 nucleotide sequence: TGTGCCAGCAGCTTACTTTTCGGGACAGAAGCTTTCTTT.

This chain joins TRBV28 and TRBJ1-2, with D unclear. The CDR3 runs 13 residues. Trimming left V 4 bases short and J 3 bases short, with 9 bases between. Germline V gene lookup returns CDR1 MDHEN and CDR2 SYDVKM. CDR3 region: CASSSSSDYGYTF. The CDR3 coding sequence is TGTGCCAGCAGTTCCTCGTCCGACTATGGCTACACCTTC.

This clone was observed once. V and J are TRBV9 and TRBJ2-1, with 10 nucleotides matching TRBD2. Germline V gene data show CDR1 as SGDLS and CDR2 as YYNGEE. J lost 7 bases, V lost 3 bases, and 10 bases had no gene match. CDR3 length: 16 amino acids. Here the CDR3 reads CASSAGASGRRNEQFF. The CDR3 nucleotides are TGTGCCAGCAGCGCCGGGGCTAGCGGGAGACGGAATGAGCAGTTCTTC.

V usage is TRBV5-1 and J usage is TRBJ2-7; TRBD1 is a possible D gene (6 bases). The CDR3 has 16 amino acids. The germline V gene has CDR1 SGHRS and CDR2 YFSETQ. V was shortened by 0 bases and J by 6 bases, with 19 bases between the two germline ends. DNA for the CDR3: TGCGCCAGCAGCTTGGGAGGACAGTTTCCTCACGGCGAGCAGTACTTC. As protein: CASSLGGQFPHGEQYF.

Here the CDR3 DNA reads TGTGCCAGTAGTCCACCCCGGGACAGGGGGCGAAATGAGCAGTTCTTC. This encodes CASSPPRDRGRNEQFF. The chain is built from TRBV19 and TRBJ2-1; 12 bases fit TRBD1. This CDR3 region has 16 residues. After removal of 5 bases from V and 7 bases from J, the junction contained 9 bases not matched to a gene. From germline, CDR1 is LNHDA and CDR2 SQIVND (reference sequence). Combining the CDR3 with reference TRBV19 and TRBJ2-1 gives the whole variable domain DGGITQSPKYLFRKEGQNVTLSCEQNLNHDAMYWYRQDPGQGLRLIYYSQIVNDFQKGDIAEGYSVSREKKESFPLTVTSAQKNPTAFYLCASSPPRDRGRNEQFFGPGTRLTVL.

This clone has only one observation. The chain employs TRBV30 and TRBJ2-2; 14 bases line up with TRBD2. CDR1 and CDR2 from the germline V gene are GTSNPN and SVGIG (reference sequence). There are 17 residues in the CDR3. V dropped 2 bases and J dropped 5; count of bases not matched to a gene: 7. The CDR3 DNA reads TGTGCCTGGAGTCACACCCGGACTAGCGGGAGGACCGGGGAGCTGTTTTTT. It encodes CAWSHTRTSGRTGELFF. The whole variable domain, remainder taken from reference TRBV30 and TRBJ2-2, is SQTIHQWPATLVQPVGSPLSLECTVEGTSNPNLYWYRQAAGRGLQLLFYSVGIGQISSEVPQNLSASRPQDRQFILSSKKLLLSDSGFYLCAWSHTRTSGRTGELFFGEGSRLTVL.

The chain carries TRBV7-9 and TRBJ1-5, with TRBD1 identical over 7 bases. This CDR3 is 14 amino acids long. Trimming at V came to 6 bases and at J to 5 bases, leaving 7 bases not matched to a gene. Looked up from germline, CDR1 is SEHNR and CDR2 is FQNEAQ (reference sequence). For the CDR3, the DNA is TGTGCCAGCAGTTCGACAGGGTTGGATCAGCCCCAGCATTTT. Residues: CASSSTGLDQPQHF.

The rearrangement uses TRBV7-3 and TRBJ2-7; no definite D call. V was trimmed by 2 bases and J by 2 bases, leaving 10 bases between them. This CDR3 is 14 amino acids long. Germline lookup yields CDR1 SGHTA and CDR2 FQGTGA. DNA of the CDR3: TGTGCCAGCAGCTTATTCCCGAGCACCTACGAGCAGTACTTC. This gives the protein CASSLFPSTYEQYF.

The CDR3 region is CASSKKIDGQGSIGELFF. The DNA of the CDR3 is TGTGCCAGCAGCAAAAAAATCGATGGACAGGGTTCGATCGGGGAGCTGTTTTTT. The rearrangement links TRBV21-1 to TRBJ2-2; no check of the table's D call, TRBD1, against the DNA was made. TRBV21-1 is a documented pseudogene. CDR3 length: 18 residues.

Here the CDR3 DNA reads TGTGCCAGCAGTGAAGTCGGTAGCGGGGGTTCCTACGAGCAGTACTTC. Translation: CASSEVGSGGSYEQYF. This chain joins TRBV2 and TRBJ2-7; TRBD2 matches 9 bases. The trim removed 1 base at V and 1 base at J, leaving 5 bases unmatched. CDR3 length equals 16 residues. The germline CDR1 and CDR2 sequences are SNHLY and FYNNEI.

CDR3 region: CASSQLPGAYEQYF. Here the CDR3 DNA reads TGCGCCAGCAGCCAACTACCGGGAGCCTACGAGCAGTACTTC. V is TRBV4-1 and J is TRBJ2-7; weak D call: TRBD2 (6 bases). The V gene's germline CDR1 is MGHRA and CDR2 YSYEKL. V lost 2 bases to trimming and J lost 2 bases, with 10 bases between them. The CDR3 consists of 14 residues.

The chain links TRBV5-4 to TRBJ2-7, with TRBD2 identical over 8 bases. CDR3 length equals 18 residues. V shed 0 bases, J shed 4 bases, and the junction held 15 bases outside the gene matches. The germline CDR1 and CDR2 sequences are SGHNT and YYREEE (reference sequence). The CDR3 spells CASSLGNRVAGGTYEQYF. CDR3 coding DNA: TGTGCCAGCAGCTTGGGGAACAGGGTGGCGGGAGGAACATACGAGCAGTACTTC.

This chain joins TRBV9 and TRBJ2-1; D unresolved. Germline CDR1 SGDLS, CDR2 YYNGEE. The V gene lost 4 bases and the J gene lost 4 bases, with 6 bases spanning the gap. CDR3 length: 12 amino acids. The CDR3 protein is CASSPGYNEQFF. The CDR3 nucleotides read TGTGCCAGCAGCCCGGGTTACAATGAGCAGTTCTTC.

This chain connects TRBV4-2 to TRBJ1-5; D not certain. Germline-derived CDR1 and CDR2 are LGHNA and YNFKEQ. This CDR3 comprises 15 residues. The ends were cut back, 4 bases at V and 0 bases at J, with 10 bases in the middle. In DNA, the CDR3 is TGTGCCAGCAGCCGATTTGACACTAGCAATCAGCCCCAGCATTTT. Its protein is CASSRFDTSNQPQHF.